These 15 T cell receptor beta chains originate from one sample sequenced in a study of T-cell reconstitution after alpha-beta-depleted transplantation in children. As it was prepared, the TCRbeta library received unique molecular identifiers. TCRdb ran MiXCR on the PCR reads and lists one entry per CDR3 protein. This sample has 500,000 to 650,000 distinct CDR3 sequences; about an eighth occur once, and the top ten carry about 15%. The source was PBMCs, mostly from graft donor cells, collected 180 days after TCRalphabeta/CD19-depleted stem cell transplant. These receptor sequences come from a female patient between 2 and 15 years old who had a stem cell transplant for aplastic anemia, so the T cells may come from the graft donor.

This clonotype occurred a few times. This chain uses TRBV6-2 or TRBV6-3 with TRBJ1-5; unclear D gene. Trimming cost V 0 bases and J 1 base, with 10 bases left between them. The CDR3 runs 16 residues. The V gene's germline CDR1 is MNHEY and CDR2 SVGEGT. CDR3 in DNA: TGTGCCAGCAGTTACTCGGAATATCGAAGCAATCAGCCCCAGCATTTT. This gives the protein CASSYSEYRSNQPQHF.

This clonotype has a handful of counts. The rearrangement uses TRBV7-2 and TRBJ2-4; TRBD2 might be the D (6 bases). Germline-derived CDR1 and CDR2 are SGHTA and FQGNSA. The CDR3 loop spans 14 amino acids. Trimming removed 2 bases from V and 9 bases from J, with 14 bases in between. This chain's CDR3 is CASSLSLGGGIQYF. The CDR3, as DNA: TGTGCCAGCAGCTTAAGTCTGGGAGGTGGCATTCAGTACTTC.

V gene TRBV18 combines with J gene TRBJ1-1; D is unresolved. The CDR3 covers 14 residues. Germline CDR1 KGHSH, CDR2 LQKENI. V lost 1 base to trimming and J lost 3 bases, with 9 bases between them. CDR3 in DNA: TGTGCCAGCTCACCACTGTCAGCTGACACTGAAGCTTTCTTT. Encoded protein: CASSPLSADTEAFF.

This clonotype has just a few counts. The chain joins TRBV11-2 to TRBJ2-3; no reliable D call. The V gene lost 1 base and the J gene lost 2 bases, with 19 bases spanning the gap. The CDR3 length is 18 residues. CDR1 and CDR2 from the germline V gene are SGHAT and FQNNGV. The CDR3 loop is CASSLVGLLTFFTDTQYF. In nucleotides, the CDR3 is TGTGCCAGCAGCTTAGTGGGCCTCCTTACCTTCTTCACAGATACGCAGTATTTT.

This clonotype appeared many times. This chain uses TRBV4-2 with TRBJ2-1; the match to TRBD2 covers 12 bases. Germline V lookup: CDR1 LGHNA, CDR2 YNFKEQ. V trimming: 0 bases; J trimming: 5 bases; junction bases outside the gene matches: 5. The CDR3 has 17 residues. This CDR3 reads CASSQDLRTSGDNEQFF. The DNA of the CDR3 is TGTGCCAGCAGCCAAGATCTTCGGACTAGCGGGGACAATGAGCAGTTCTTC.

The table lists this clonotype with a few counts. The chain carries TRBV12-3 or TRBV12-4 and TRBJ2-2; no clear D. This CDR3 comprises 15 residues. V lost 5 bases and J 1 base, leaving 11 bases between the germline ends. The CDR3 here is CASSGPFWNTGELFF. For the CDR3, the DNA is TGTGCCAGCAGTGGGCCCTTCTGGAACACCGGGGAGCTGTTTTTT.

This clonotype was seen just once. A much larger clone sits a single nucleotide away, making a read error possible. This chain links TRBV11-2 with TRBJ2-2; TRBD2 might be the D (5 bases). From germline, CDR1 is SGHAT and CDR2 FQNNGV. The CDR3 loop spans 12 amino acids. CDR3 DNA: TGTCCCAGCAGCTTAGCGTTGGGGGAGCTGTTTTTT. It is translated as CPSSLALGELFF.

This sequence joins TRBV6-2 or TRBV6-3 and TRBJ1-5; TRBD1 matches 7 bases. CDR1 and CDR2 from the germline V gene are MNHEY and SVGEGT. V lost 6 bases to trimming and J lost 1 base; unmatched junction nucleotides: 15. The length of the CDR3 is 18 residues. The CDR3: CASSMSPQQGWSNQPQHF. CDR3 bases: TGTGCCAGCAGCATGTCCCCTCAACAGGGGTGGAGCAATCAGCCCCAGCATTTT.

This clonotype was detected ten times or more. The gene calls are TRBV15 and TRBJ1-4; D ambiguous. CDR1 and CDR2 from the germline V gene are LNHNV and YYDKDF (reference sequence). The CDR3 runs 15 residues. V lost 5 bases and J 7 bases, leaving 17 bases between the germline ends. The CDR3 DNA is TGTGCCACCAGCTCAGAACGCACCCGCGGTGAAAAACTGTTTTTT. Residues: CATSSERTRGEKLFF.

At least ten counts were recorded for this clonotype. The J gene is TRBJ2-7, the V gene TRBV28; D might be TRBD2 (6 bases). Germline lookup yields CDR1 MDHEN and CDR2 SYDVKM. V was shortened by 3 bases and J by 3 bases, with 12 bases between the two germline ends. This CDR3 is 14 amino acids long. The CDR3 bases are TGTGCCAGCAGTTTCGCGGGGTCAATCTACGAGCAGTACTTC. Protein product: CASSFAGSIYEQYF.

This clonotype came up a few times. The chain uses TRBV5-1 and TRBJ2-7; possible D gene TRBD1, 6 bases. Germline CDR1 reads SGHRS; CDR2 reads YFSETQ. The CDR3 sequence is 14 residues long. V shed 1 base and J shed 3 bases, with 11 bases lying between them. The CDR3 DNA follows: TGCGCCAGCAGCTTGTGGCGACAGGACTACGAGCAGTACTTC. Translated, it gives CASSLWRQDYEQYF. Filled out from reference TRBV5-1 and TRBJ2-7, the complete variable domain reads KAGVTQTPRYLIKTRGQQVTLSCSPISGHRSVSWYQQTPGQGLQFLFEYFSETQRNKGNFPGRFSGRQFSNSRSEMNVSTLELGDSALYLCASSLWRQDYEQYFGPGTRLTVT.

The chain recombines TRBV6-1 with TRBJ2-7; the match to TRBD2 covers 12 bases. The CDR3 spans 18 residues. After removal of 2 bases from V and 6 bases from J, the junction contained 14 bases not matched to a gene. Germline V CDR1 and CDR2: MNHNS, SASEGT. CDR3 nucleotide sequence: TGTGCCAGCAGTGAATTTGAGTTTAGGACTAGCGGGATGGGCGAGCAGTACGTC. It translates to CASSEFEFRTSGMGEQYV.

The chain combines TRBV18 with TRBJ2-2; D may correspond to TRBD1 or TRBD2 (6 bases each). Looked up from germline, CDR1 is KGHSH and CDR2 is LQKENI. Trimming removed 3 bases at V and 2 bases at J, with 13 bases between. CDR3 length equals 16 residues. In DNA form, the CDR3 reads TGTGCCAGCTCACCTCGGGGGACACCCAACACCGGGGAGCTGTTTTTT. Encoded protein: CASSPRGTPNTGELFF.

V is TRBV11-2 and J is TRBJ2-7; tentative D call: TRBD1 (5 bases). Per the germline V gene, CDR1 is SGHAT and CDR2 is FQNNGV. Trimming shortened V by 3 bases and J by 3 bases, and 9 bases separated the two germline ends. This CDR3 has 13 residues. CDR3 region: CASSLVQDYEQYF. DNA of the CDR3: TGTGCCAGCAGCTTGGTACAGGACTACGAGCAGTACTTC.

This clonotype showed up just a few times. This chain links TRBV28 with TRBJ2-7; TRBD1 or TRBD2 may be the D gene (7 bases each). The CDR3 consists of 15 residues. The V gene lost 4 bases and the J gene lost 1 base, with 14 bases spanning the gap. CDR1 and CDR2 from the germline V gene are MDHEN and SYDVKM. This CDR3 is CASSSPQGGSYEQYF. CDR3 nucleotides: TGTGCCAGCAGTTCCCCCCAGGGGGGGTCCTACGAGCAGTACTTC.